The 20 T cell receptor beta chains below come from one sample, sequenced in a study of T cells in Graves' hyperthyroidism and ophthalmopathy. The TCR beta CDR3 regions underwent amplification using RNA transcripts as the source. In the first-round RT-PCR of the TCR CDR3, the HTBI primer set was used. From the multiplex PCR reads, TCRdb called clonotypes with MiXCR, one entry per CDR3 protein. Of about half a million distinct CDR3 sequences in the sample, roughly 25% are singletons; the top ten hold 11%. Material for sequencing was blood. The receptors shown here come from a woman in her twenties or thirties with Graves' ophthalmopathy.

This clonotype was counted a single time. DNA of the CDR3: TGTGCCAGCAGTTTAACCCAACGGGGACGTGGCTACACCTTC. Translating it yields CASSLTQRGRGYTF. The J gene is TRBJ1-2, the V gene TRBV12-3 or TRBV12-4; tentative D call: TRBD1 (5 bases). The CDR3 is made up of 14 amino acids. Trimming stripped 2 bases from V and 7 bases from J, with 14 bases between.

This clonotype occurred many times. The chain has TRBV19 and TRBJ1-5; 7 positions match TRBD1. Germline assignment: CDR1 LNHDA and CDR2 SQIVND (reference sequence). The V segment lost 6 bases and the J segment 5 bases; nucleotides outside the gene matches: 10. This CDR3 has 15 residues. The CDR3 spells CASRQGIRGDQPQHF. The CDR3 nucleotides read TGTGCCAGTAGACAGGGGATTCGGGGAGATCAGCCCCAGCATTTT.

This clonotype has ten or more counts. This chain uses TRBV15 with TRBJ2-2, with a weak D call TRBD2 (5 bases). V was shortened by 0 bases and J by 0 bases, with 11 bases between the two germline ends. CDR3 size: 17 residues. Germline V gene data show CDR1 as LNHNV and CDR2 as YYDKDF (reference sequence). This CDR3 is CATSRDPPGANTGELFF. In DNA form, the CDR3 reads TGTGCCACCAGCAGAGATCCTCCCGGGGCGAACACCGGGGAGCTGTTTTTT.

This clonotype was observed many times. V usage is TRBV20-1 and J usage is TRBJ2-5; D may be TRBD1 or TRBD2 (6 bases each). CDR3 size: 13 residues. The V end was cut by 4 bases, the J end by 5 bases, with 14 bases between. The germline CDR1 and CDR2 sequences are DFQATT and SNEGSKA (reference sequence). The chain's CDR3 is CSATPGGRETQYF. The CDR3 DNA reads TGCAGTGCTACCCCTGGGGGGCGCGAGACCCAGTACTTC.

This clonotype was seen at least ten times. This sequence joins TRBV6-5 and TRBJ1-2, with 10 bases that match TRBD1. Germline trimming cut 5 bases from V and 8 bases from J; bases unmatched to any gene: 5. This CDR3 is 13 amino acids long. Germline V gene sequence: CDR1 MNHEY, CDR2 SVGAGI. CDR3 coding DNA: TGTGCCAGCAGTCGGACAGGGGGTATAGGCTACACCTTC. It encodes CASSRTGGIGYTF.

This clonotype was found many times. The genes are TRBV6-1 and TRBJ2-2; 8 bases match TRBD1. The V gene's germline CDR1 is MNHNS and CDR2 SASEGT. Germline trimming cut 4 bases from V and 6 bases from J; bases unmatched to any gene: 7. The CDR3 extends over 15 amino acids. CDR3 sequence reads: CASSGVTGAPGELFF. DNA for the CDR3: TGTGCCAGCAGTGGGGTGACAGGGGCTCCCGGGGAGCTGTTTTTT.

This clonotype has more than one count but fewer than ten. This chain uses TRBV20-1 with TRBJ1-3; no firm D call. Germline V gives CDR1 DFQATT, CDR2 SNEGSKA (reference sequence). V lost 0 bases and J 7 bases, leaving 4 bases between the germline ends. The CDR3 is 11 amino acids. DNA for the CDR3: TGCAGTGCTAGAGATGGGAACACCATATATTTT. Translation gives CSARDGNTIYF.

This clonotype was seen more than once but under ten times. The chain has TRBV6-1 and TRBJ1-5, with TRBD1 identical over 8 bases. Germline V gives CDR1 MNHNS, CDR2 SASEGT. V lost 4 bases to trimming and J lost 5 bases; unmatched junction nucleotides: 10. CDR3 length equals 16 residues. In nucleotides, the CDR3 is TGTGCCAGCAGTGGGGCTCAGGACAGGGATCATCAGCCCCAGCATTTT. It encodes CASSGAQDRDHQPQHF.

The CDR3: CASSASLAGASYEQYF. The CDR3 DNA sequence: TGCGCCAGCAGCGCATCTCTAGCGGGGGCCTCCTACGAGCAGTACTTC. The V and J genes are TRBV5-1 and TRBJ2-7; TRBD2 matches 10 bases. This CDR3 contains 16 residues. Germline loops: CDR1 SGHRS, CDR2 YFSETQ. J was trimmed by 0 bases and V by 4 bases; bases with no gene match: 7.

This clonotype was counted at least ten times. The chain links TRBV11-2 to TRBJ1-5; D is unclear. This CDR3 region has 13 residues. Trimming took 5 bases from V and 6 from J, leaving 11 bases between them. CDR1 and CDR2 (germline): SGHAT, FQNNGV. The DNA for the CDR3 is TGTGCCAGCAGCGAAGGATCCTCTCAGCCCCAGCATTTT. It translates to CASSEGSSQPQHF.

A remark on this clonotype: One end of the junction does not line up with germline, which may come from a read error. V usage is TRBV6-1 and J usage is TRBJ2-7; a weak D match, TRBD1 (6 bases). This CDR3 has 15 amino acids. Per germline, CDR1 MNHNS and CDR2 SASEGT. DNA for the CDR3: TGTGCCAGCAGACTGGACAGCCCGGATCTCGACGATCAGTACTTC. It yields the protein CASRLDSPDLDDQYF.

The genes are TRBV12-3 or TRBV12-4 and TRBJ1-1; D is undetermined. V lost 7 bases and J lost 0, with 6 bases in between. The CDR3 consists of 12 residues. The CDR3 here is CASNQLNTEAFF. In DNA, the CDR3 is TGTGCCAGCAATCAGTTGAACACTGAAGCTTTCTTT.

In its sample, this clonotype was seen many times. CDR3 nucleotide sequence: TGTGCCAGCAGCGCAGGGGCTTATGGGGAAGCTTTCTTT. Its translation: CASSAGAYGEAFF. This chain joins TRBV7-2 and TRBJ1-1; tentative D call: TRBD1 (6 bases). Germline V gives CDR1 SGHTA, CDR2 FQGNSA. Trimming removed 5 bases at V and 8 bases at J, with 15 bases between. The CDR3 sequence is 13 residues long.

This clonotype was picked up many times. J is TRBJ2-7 and V is TRBV6-2 or TRBV6-3; D is perhaps TRBD2 (6 bases). Germline CDR1 is MNHEY and CDR2 is SVGEGT. The CDR3 sequence is 12 residues long. Trimming pared 8 bases from V and 5 bases from J, leaving 13 bases between. CDR3 amino acids: CASGRGRNEQYF. The DNA of the CDR3 is TGTGCCAGCGGGCGGGGTCGCAACGAGCAGTACTTC.

This clonotype was picked up a small number of times. This chain's CDR3 is CATRRGGGQETQYF. The CDR3 DNA follows: TGTGCCACAAGAAGAGGGGGCGGTCAAGAGACCCAGTACTTC. This sequence joins TRBV19 and TRBJ2-5; 7 bases match TRBD1. CDR3 length: 14 residues. J lost 2 bases, V lost 10 bases, and 10 bases had no gene match. Germline-derived CDR1 and CDR2 are LNHDA and SQIVND (reference sequence).

Only one count was recorded for this clonotype. The chain carries TRBV4-1 and TRBJ1-6; a weak D match, TRBD1 (6 bases). The CDR3 loop spans 15 amino acids. CDR1 and CDR2 from the germline V gene are MGHRA and YSYEKL. Trimming left V 1 base short and J 7 bases short, with 11 bases between. DNA of the CDR3: TGCGCCAGCAGCCAAGGGCAGGGGATAAATTCACCCCTCCACTTT. It translates to CASSQGQGINSPLHF.

The V gene is TRBV7-6, the J gene TRBJ2-7; 9 bases are a match to TRBD1. The CDR3 is 18 amino acids. The V segment lost 3 bases and the J segment 3 bases; nucleotides outside the gene matches: 15. The germline V gene has CDR1 SGHVS and CDR2 FNYEAQ. CDR3 DNA: TGTGCCAGCAGCTTTAGATCTCCGGCGGGACAGGGTGGCTACGAGCAGTACTTC. This translates into CASSFRSPAGQGGYEQYF.

This clonotype was seen ten or more times. CDR3 residues: CASSLSYGVGGYTF. The CDR3 coding sequence is TGTGCCAGCAGTTTATCTTACGGGGTCGGTGGCTACACCTTC. This sequence joins TRBV27 and TRBJ1-2, with D unresolved. Between the trimmed V and J ends, which lost 0 bases and 7 bases, there was a span of 12 bases. The CDR3 sequence is 14 residues long. Per germline, CDR1 MNHEY and CDR2 SMNVEV (reference sequence).

This clonotype has a count of ten or more. The chain joins TRBV20-1 to TRBJ2-2, with D perhaps TRBD1 (5 bases). CDR1 and CDR2 from the germline V gene are DFQATT and SNEGSKA (reference sequence). The CDR3 has 14 residues. V was cut by 3 bases and J by 5 bases, with 13 bases left in between. The CDR3: CSARDDSRTGELFF. The CDR3 bases are TGCAGTGCTAGGGATGACAGTCGGACCGGGGAGCTGTTTTTT.

This clonotype was counted at least ten times. The CDR3 DNA sequence: TGTGCCAGCAGCCAAGGACTAGCATACTACGAGCAGTACTTC. It specifies CASSQGLAYYEQYF. The rearrangement joins TRBV14 to TRBJ2-7; 7 bases map to TRBD2. The CDR3 is 14 amino acids. V was clipped by 1 base and J by 3 bases; unmatched bases: 3. CDR1 and CDR2 (germline): SGHDN, FVKESK.